The T cell receptor beta chain described here comes from a study of cytomegalovirus exposure and HLA in healthy donors. This clone was seen a handful of times. The PCR made use of 60 Vbeta and 13 Jbeta primers. Assay used: immunoSEQ multiplex PCR; TCRdb lists only in-frame clones, some missing. The top ten clones hold around 0.25% of a sample with under 200,000 clones, less than 90% of them seen once. V was cut by 5 bases and J by 6 bases, with 18 bases left in between. Germline assignment: CDR1 SNHLY and CDR2 FYNNEI. This CDR3 region has 15 residues. This clonotype was obtained from a boy younger than 18 in good health and CMV-seronegative. The chain couples TRBV2 to TRBJ2-3; tentative D call: TRBD2 (7 bases). The sample comprised PBMCs. CDR3 in DNA: TGTGCCAGCAGTTGGGGGGGCCAGGTGATGGATACGCAGTATTTT. Translation gives CASSWGGQVMDTQYF.